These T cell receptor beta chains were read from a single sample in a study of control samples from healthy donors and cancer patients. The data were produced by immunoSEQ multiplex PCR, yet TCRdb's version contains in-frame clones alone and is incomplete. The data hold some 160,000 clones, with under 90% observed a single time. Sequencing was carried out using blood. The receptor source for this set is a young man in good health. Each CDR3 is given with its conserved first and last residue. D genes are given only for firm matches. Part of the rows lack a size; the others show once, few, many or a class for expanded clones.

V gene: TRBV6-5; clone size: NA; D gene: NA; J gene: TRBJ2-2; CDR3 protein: CAAAGNLNTGELFF; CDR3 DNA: TGTGCCGCCGCGGGCAATCTGAACACCGGGGAGCTGTTTTTT
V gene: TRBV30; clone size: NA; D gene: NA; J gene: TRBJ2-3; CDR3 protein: CAWSVYRGARGGDTDTQYF; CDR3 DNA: TGTGCCTGGAGTGTATACCGGGGAGCTAGAGGAGGAGACACAGATACGCAGTATTTT
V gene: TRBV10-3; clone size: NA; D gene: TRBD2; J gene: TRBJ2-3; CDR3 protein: CAIRPGLDGAAQYF; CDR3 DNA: TGTGCCATCAGGCCGGGACTAGACGGGGCGGCGCAGTATTTT
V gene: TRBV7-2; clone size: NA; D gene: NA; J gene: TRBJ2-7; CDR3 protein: CASSARLGNYEQYF; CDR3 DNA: TGTGCCAGCAGCGCCCGACTAGGGAACTACGAGCAGTACTTC
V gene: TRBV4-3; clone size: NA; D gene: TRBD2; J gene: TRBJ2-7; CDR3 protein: CASSQEGREAYEQYF; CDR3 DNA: TGCGCCAGCAGCCAAGAGGGGAGGGAGGCCTACGAGCAGTACTTC
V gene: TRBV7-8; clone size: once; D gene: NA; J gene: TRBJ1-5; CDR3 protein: CASSEDRLNQPQHF; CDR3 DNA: TGTGCCAGCAGCGAAGACAGGCTCAATCAGCCCCAGCATTTT
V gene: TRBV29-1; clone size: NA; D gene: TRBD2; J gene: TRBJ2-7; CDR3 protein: CSVDTGGGYEQYF; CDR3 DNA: TGCAGCGTTGACACGGGAGGGGGTTACGAGCAGTACTTC
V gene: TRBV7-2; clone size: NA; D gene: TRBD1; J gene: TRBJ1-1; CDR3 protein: CASSLRIRQGGDTEAFF; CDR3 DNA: TGTGCCAGCAGCCTAAGGATAAGACAGGGTGGTGACACTGAAGCTTTCTTT
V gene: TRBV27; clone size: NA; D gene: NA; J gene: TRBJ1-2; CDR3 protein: CASSFSPWYGYTF; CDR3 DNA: TGTGCCAGCAGTTTTTCCCCGTGGTATGGCTACACCTTC
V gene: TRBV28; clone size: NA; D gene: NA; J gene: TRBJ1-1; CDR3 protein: CASSLSLGSTEAFF; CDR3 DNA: TGTGCCAGCAGTTTATCCCTCGGCTCCACTGAAGCTTTCTTT
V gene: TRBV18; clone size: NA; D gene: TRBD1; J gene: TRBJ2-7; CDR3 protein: CASSPNRQGAYEQYF; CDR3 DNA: TGTGCCAGCTCACCAAACCGACAGGGGGCGTACGAGCAGTACTTC
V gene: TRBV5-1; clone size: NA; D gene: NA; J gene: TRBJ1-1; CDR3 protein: CASSLDTRDTEAFF; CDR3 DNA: TGCGCCAGCAGCTTGGACACCCGGGACACTGAAGCTTTCTTT
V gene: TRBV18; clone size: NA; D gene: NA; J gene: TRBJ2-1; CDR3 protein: CASSPSRGVGNEQFF; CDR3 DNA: TGTGCCAGCTCACCATCACGGGGAGTCGGCAATGAGCAGTTCTTC
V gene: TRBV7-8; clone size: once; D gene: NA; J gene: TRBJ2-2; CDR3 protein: CASSYRSPGQGGMNTGELFF; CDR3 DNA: TGTGCCAGCAGCTACAGGTCCCCCGGACAAGGCGGGATGAACACCGGGGAGCTGTTTTTT
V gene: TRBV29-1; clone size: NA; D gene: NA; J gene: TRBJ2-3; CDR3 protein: CSAGTPTDTQYF; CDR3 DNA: TGCAGCGCGGGGACCCCGACAGATACGCAGTATTTT
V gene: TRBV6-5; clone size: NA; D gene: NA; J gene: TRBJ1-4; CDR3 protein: CASTEGVSKEKLFF; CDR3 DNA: TGTGCCAGCACCGAAGGGGTTTCAAAGGAAAAACTGTTTTTT
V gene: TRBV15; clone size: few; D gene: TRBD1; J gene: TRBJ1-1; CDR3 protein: CATSRPGQGAVNTEAFF; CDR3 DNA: TGTGCCACCAGCAGACCGGGACAGGGGGCCGTTAACACTGAAGCTTTCTTT
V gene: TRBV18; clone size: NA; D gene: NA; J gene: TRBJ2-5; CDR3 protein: CASSPGQGPQETQYF; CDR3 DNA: TGTGCCAGCTCACCCGGGCAGGGGCCTCAAGAGACCCAGTACTTC
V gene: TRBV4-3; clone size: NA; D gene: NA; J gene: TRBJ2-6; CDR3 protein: CASSQDGDGLSGANVLTF; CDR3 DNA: TGCGCCAGCAGCCAAGATGGTGACGGGCTCTCTGGGGCCAACGTCCTGACTTTC
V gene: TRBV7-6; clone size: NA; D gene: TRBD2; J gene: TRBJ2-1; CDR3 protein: CASSLGGLAVYNEQFF; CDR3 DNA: TGTGCCAGCAGCTTAGGGGGCCTAGCGGTGTACAATGAGCAGTTCTTC
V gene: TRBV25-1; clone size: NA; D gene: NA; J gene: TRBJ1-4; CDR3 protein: CASSEAGPNEKLFF; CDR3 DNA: TGTGCCAGCAGTGAAGCTGGACCTAATGAAAAACTGTTTTTT
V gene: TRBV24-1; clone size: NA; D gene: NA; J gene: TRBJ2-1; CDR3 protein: CATSDPAGGVGFGEFF; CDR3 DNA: TGTGCCACCAGTGACCCAGCAGGGGGGGTCGGCTTTGGGGAGTTCTTC
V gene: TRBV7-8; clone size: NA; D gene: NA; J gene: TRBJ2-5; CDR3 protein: CASSLASFSRETQYF; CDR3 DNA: TGTGCCAGCAGCTTAGCGAGCTTCAGTCGGGAGACCCAGTACTTC
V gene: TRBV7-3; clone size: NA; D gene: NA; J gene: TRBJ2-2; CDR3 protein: CASSSPGTGELFF; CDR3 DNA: TGTGCCAGCAGCTCCCCTGGCACCGGGGAGCTGTTTTTT
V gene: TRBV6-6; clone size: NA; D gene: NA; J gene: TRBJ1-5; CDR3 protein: CASSPYSNQPQHF; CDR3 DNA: TGTGCCAGCAGCCCTTATAGCAATCAGCCCCAGCATTTT
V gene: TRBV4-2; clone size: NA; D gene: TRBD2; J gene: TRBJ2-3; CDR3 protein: CASMTSGGGDTQYF; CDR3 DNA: TGTGCCAGCATGACTAGCGGGGGGGGCGATACGCAGTATTTT
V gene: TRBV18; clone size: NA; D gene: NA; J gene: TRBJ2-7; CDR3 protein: CASSPRGTYEQYF; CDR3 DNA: TGTGCCAGCTCACCACGGGGAACCTACGAGCAGTACTTC
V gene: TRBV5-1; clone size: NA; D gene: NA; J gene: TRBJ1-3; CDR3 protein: CASSFSTSSGNTIYF; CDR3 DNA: TGCGCCAGCAGCTTCAGTACAAGCTCTGGAAACACCATATATTTT
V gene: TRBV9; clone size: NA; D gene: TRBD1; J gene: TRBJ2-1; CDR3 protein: CASSSGQGAREQFF; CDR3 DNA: TGTGCCAGCAGCTCGGGACAGGGGGCGAGAGAGCAGTTCTTC
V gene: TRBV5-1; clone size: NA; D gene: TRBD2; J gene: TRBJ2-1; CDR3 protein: CASSLERGGRWNEQFF; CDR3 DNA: TGCGCCAGCAGCTTGGAGCGGGGGGGCCGGTGGAATGAGCAGTTCTTC
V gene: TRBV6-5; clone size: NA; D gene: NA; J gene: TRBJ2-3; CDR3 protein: CASSYRRGSTGDTQYF; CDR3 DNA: TGTGCCAGCAGTTACCGTCGGGGATCAACCGGGGATACGCAGTATTTT
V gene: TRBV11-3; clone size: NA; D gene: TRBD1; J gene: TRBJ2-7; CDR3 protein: CASSLEGRGLTYEQYF; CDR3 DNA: TGTGCCAGCAGCTTAGAGGGCAGGGGGCTCACCTACGAGCAGTACTTC
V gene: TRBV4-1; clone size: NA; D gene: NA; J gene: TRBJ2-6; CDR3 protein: CASSPLWREANVLTF; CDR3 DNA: TGCGCCAGCAGCCCCTTGTGGCGTGAGGCCAACGTCCTGACTTTC
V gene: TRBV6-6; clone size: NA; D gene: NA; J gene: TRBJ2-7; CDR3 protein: CASKTDPSYEQYF; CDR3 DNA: TGTGCCAGCAAAACAGATCCCTCCTACGAGCAGTACTTC
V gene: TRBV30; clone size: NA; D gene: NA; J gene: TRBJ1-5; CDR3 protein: CAWGDLGSNQPQHF; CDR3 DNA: TGTGCCTGGGGAGACCTAGGTAGCAATCAGCCCCAGCATTTT
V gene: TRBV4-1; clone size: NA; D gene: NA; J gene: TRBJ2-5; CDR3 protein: CASSHPPGETQYF; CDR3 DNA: TGCGCCAGCAGCCACCCACCGGGGGAGACCCAGTACTTC
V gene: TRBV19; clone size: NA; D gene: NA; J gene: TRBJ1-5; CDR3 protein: CASSILSVGGNQPQHF; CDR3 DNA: TGTGCCAGTAGTATACTGTCAGTGGGTGGCAATCAGCCCCAGCATTTT
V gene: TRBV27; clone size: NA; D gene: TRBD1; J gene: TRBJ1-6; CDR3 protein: CASTPGTGLSPLHF; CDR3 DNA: TGTGCCAGCACCCCCGGGACAGGGCTTTCACCCCTCCACTTT
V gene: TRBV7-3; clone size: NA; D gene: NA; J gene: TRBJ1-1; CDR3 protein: CASSLGMNTEAFF; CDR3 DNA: TGTGCCAGCAGCTTAGGGATGAACACTGAAGCTTTCTTT
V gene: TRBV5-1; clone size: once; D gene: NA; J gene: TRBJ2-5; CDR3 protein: CASSLGPSASQETQYF; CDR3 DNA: TGCGCCAGCAGCTTGGGTCCTAGCGCCAGCCAAGAGACCCAGTACTTC